This TCR beta chain stems from a study of Ad26.COV2.S vaccination and SARS-CoV-2 variants. Treatment noted: roughly 18 received Ad26.COV2.S at low or high dose, single or two shots; five or six received placebo; per-sample allocation not given. After the first vaccine or placebo injection, samples were drawn on day 63. Clones were sequenced by immunoSEQ multiplex PCR, and TCRdb holds only the in-frame ones, with some missing. This table holds about 320,000 clones, roughly nine tenths found once. The CDR3 consists of 14 residues. Trimming removed 4 bases from V and 1 base from J, with 10 bases in between. Germline V lookup: CDR1 KGHSH, CDR2 LQKENI. About this clone: At the DNA level, this CDR3 is encoded by other sequences in the same sample as well.

This chain links TRBV18 with TRBJ1-1; a possible D gene is TRBD1 (5 bases). The source is a person aged 18 to 65 who received the Ad26.COV2.S COVID-19 vaccine or a placebo. The starting material was peripheral blood, obtained in a trial of Ad26.COV2.S vaccine versus placebo. CDR3 coding DNA: TGTGCCAGCTCACTATCGGGGCCGAACACTGAAGCTTTCTTT. This encodes CASSLSGPNTEAFF.